The subject of this entry is one T cell receptor beta chain. Its antigen is as yet unknown. This sample was taken from a study of T cell responses to AZD1222 COVID-19 vaccine. V shed 4 bases, J shed 4 bases, and the junction held 6 bases outside the gene matches. Germline loops: CDR1 SGHDN, CDR2 FVKESK. This CDR3 has 15 residues. General study results and limits: Elevations in Spike-specific TCR breadth and depth followed administration of two AZD1222 doses. Donors, mostly white British, included more females; clonal diversity was possibly underestimated. Repertoire sampling occurred only after the peak T cell response.

Some second doses came at about 4 weeks and others at about 12 weeks; these were pooled. Sequencing used immunoSEQ multiplex PCR; TCRdb keeps in-frame clones, though not all of them. This repertoire shows about 140,000 clones, 80% to 95% found once; its top ten account for roughly 3.5%. The chain has TRBV14 and TRBJ1-5; 8 positions match TRBD1. This clonotype was obtained from an adult who received the AZD1222 COVID-19 vaccine. The sample consisted of peripheral blood, taken 28 days after the second AZD1222 dose. The CDR3 protein is CASSPGQGKNQPQHF. DNA of the CDR3: TGTGCCAGCAGCCCCGGACAGGGTAAGAATCAGCCCCAGCATTTT. The complete variable domain, with remaining parts taken from reference TRBV14 and TRBJ1-5, reads EAGVTQFPSHSVIEKGQTVTLRCDPISGHDNLYWYRRVMGKEIKFLLHFVKESKQDESGMPNNRFLAERTGGTYSTLKVQPAELEDSGVYFCASSPGQGKNQPQHFGDGTRLSIL.